Listed below are T cell receptor beta chains from one sample, sequenced in a study of cytomegalovirus exposure and HLA in healthy donors. Produced via immunoSEQ multiplex PCR; TCRdb's table is partial and in-frame only. The sample lists about 200,000 clones, roughly 68% occurring once. Input material: PBMCs. Receptors originate from a man between 40 and 49 years old in good health and CMV-seropositive. The CDR3 runs from the conserved cysteine through the conserved F or W. Fields, in order: CDR3 protein, CDR3 DNA, J gene, clone size, D gene, V gene. A D gene is named only where the DNA matches it firmly. Where a row states a size, it is once, few, many or the class of an expanded clone; other rows omit it.

CDR3 protein: CASSYSGGDYQPQHF; CDR3 DNA: TGTGCCAGCAGTTACTCAGGGGGGGACTATCAGCCCCAGCATTTT; J gene: TRBJ1-5; clone size: .; D gene: .; V gene: TRBV6-5
CDR3 protein: CASSENTRQEINEQFF; CDR3 DNA: TGTGCCAGCAGTGAAAACACCCGACAGGAAATAAATGAGCAGTTCTTC; J gene: TRBJ2-1; clone size: .; D gene: .; V gene: TRBV6-1
CDR3 protein: CASSLAGGGSEQFF; CDR3 DNA: TGTGCCAGCAGCTTGGCCGGGGGGGGAAGTGAGCAGTTCTTC; J gene: TRBJ2-1; clone size: .; D gene: TRBD2; V gene: TRBV5-5
CDR3 protein: CASTGQFSGNTIYF; CDR3 DNA: TGTGCCAGCACTGGACAGTTCTCTGGAAACACCATATATTTT; J gene: TRBJ1-3; clone size: .; D gene: .; V gene: TRBV2
CDR3 protein: CASSLRDTYNEQFF; CDR3 DNA: TGTGCCAGCAGTTTAAGGGACACCTACAATGAGCAGTTCTTC; J gene: TRBJ2-1; clone size: few; D gene: .; V gene: TRBV27
CDR3 protein: CASSSPGTQGLYGYTF; CDR3 DNA: TGTGCCAGCAGTTCCCCCGGGACCCAAGGACTATATGGCTACACCTTC; J gene: TRBJ1-2; clone size: few; D gene: .; V gene: TRBV28
CDR3 protein: CASSFAGQGYPPQHF; CDR3 DNA: TGTGCCAGCAGCTTCGCGGGACAGGGGTATCCGCCCCAGCATTTT; J gene: TRBJ1-5; clone size: .; D gene: TRBD1; V gene: TRBV5-8
CDR3 protein: CAISELQAKETQYF; CDR3 DNA: TGTGCCATCAGTGAGTTGCAGGCAAAAGAGACCCAGTACTTC; J gene: TRBJ2-5; clone size: .; D gene: .; V gene: TRBV10-3
CDR3 protein: CASSSATAQETQYF; CDR3 DNA: TGCGCCAGCAGCTCCGCCACAGCCCAAGAGACCCAGTACTTC; J gene: TRBJ2-5; clone size: .; D gene: .; V gene: TRBV5-1
CDR3 protein: CSVRSGGGQFF; CDR3 DNA: TGCAGCGTCCGAAGCGGGGGCGGACAGTTCTTC; J gene: TRBJ2-1; clone size: .; D gene: TRBD2; V gene: TRBV29-1
CDR3 protein: CASTTSGRHEQFF; CDR3 DNA: TGTGCCAGCACCACGTCGGGGAGGCATGAGCAGTTCTTC; J gene: TRBJ2-1; clone size: .; D gene: .; V gene: TRBV2
CDR3 protein: CASSPGVVNEKLFF; CDR3 DNA: TGCGCCAGCAGCCCGGGAGTGGTTAATGAAAAACTGTTTTTT; J gene: TRBJ1-4; clone size: .; D gene: .; V gene: TRBV4-3
CDR3 protein: CATSRDPGRGINEQFF; CDR3 DNA: TGTGCCACCAGCAGAGATCCGGGCAGGGGTATCAATGAGCAGTTCTTC; J gene: TRBJ2-1; clone size: .; D gene: .; V gene: TRBV15
CDR3 protein: CATSSPRASYEQYF; CDR3 DNA: TGTGCCACCAGCAGCCCCAGGGCCTCCTACGAGCAGTACTTC; J gene: TRBJ2-7; clone size: .; D gene: .; V gene: TRBV15
CDR3 protein: CASSPGFSGEHYEQYF; CDR3 DNA: TGTGCCAGCAGCCCCGGGTTTAGCGGGGAACACTACGAGCAGTACTTC; J gene: TRBJ2-7; clone size: .; D gene: TRBD2; V gene: TRBV5-5
CDR3 protein: CASSQSGQSTDTQYF; CDR3 DNA: TGTGCCAGCAGTCAATCGGGACAAAGCACAGATACGCAGTATTTT; J gene: TRBJ2-3; clone size: .; D gene: .; V gene: TRBV7-3
CDR3 protein: CASSYSGQGVSPLHF; CDR3 DNA: TGTGCCAGCAGTTACTCCGGACAGGGGGTTTCACCCCTCCACTTT; J gene: TRBJ1-6; clone size: few; D gene: TRBD1; V gene: TRBV6-5
CDR3 protein: CASSRTSGGLGGQETQYF; CDR3 DNA: TGCGCCAGCAGCCGAACTAGCGGGGGGCTGGGAGGGCAAGAGACCCAGTACTTC; J gene: TRBJ2-5; clone size: .; D gene: TRBD2; V gene: TRBV4-1
CDR3 protein: CAIARFGNQPQHF; CDR3 DNA: TGTGCCATCGCTCGGTTTGGCAATCAGCCCCAGCATTTT; J gene: TRBJ1-5; clone size: .; D gene: .; V gene: TRBV5-6
CDR3 protein: CASSIGTGGETQYF; CDR3 DNA: TGTGCCAGTAGTATTGGGACAGGGGGAGAGACCCAGTACTTC; J gene: TRBJ2-5; clone size: .; D gene: TRBD1; V gene: TRBV19
CDR3 protein: CASSLQRGVSTDTQYF; CDR3 DNA: TGTGCCAGCAGCTTACAGCGGGGGGTGAGCACAGATACGCAGTATTTT; J gene: TRBJ2-3; clone size: .; D gene: TRBD2; V gene: TRBV11-2
CDR3 protein: CASSRPGTGELFF; CDR3 DNA: TGTGCCAGCAGCCGGCCGGGGACCGGGGAGCTGTTTTTT; J gene: TRBJ2-2; clone size: .; D gene: .; V gene: TRBV4-2
CDR3 protein: CASSLGKAGGAFGYTF; CDR3 DNA: TGCGCCAGCAGCTTGGGGAAGGCCGGGGGGGCTTTTGGCTACACCTTC; J gene: TRBJ1-2; clone size: .; D gene: .; V gene: TRBV5-1